This TCR beta chain was sequenced during a study of early T cells in non-severe SARS-CoV-2 infection. This clonotype was counted a few times. The antigen is not known. The CDR3 contains 14 residues. Trimming cost V 7 bases and J 5 bases, with 17 bases left between them. The TCR library protocol was used to attach unique molecular identifiers. These identifiers were attached to individual cDNA molecules. TCRdb itself ran the 5' RACE reads through MiXCR, one entry per CDR3 protein. The sample records about 42,000 distinct CDR3 sequences, 7% to 7.5% being singletons. Study results and limitations: Matching against VDJdb likely underestimated virus-specific expansions, favoring anti-spike CD8.

This clonotype originated in an adult who was a healthcare worker with PCR-confirmed SARS-CoV-2 infection or an uninfected control (not recorded which). V and J are TRBV12-3 or TRBV12-4 and TRBJ2-5; perhaps TRBD2 as D (5 bases). The sequenced sample consisted of whole blood. Written as DNA, the CDR3 is TGTGCCAGCACCCTGGGTTGGGGAGCGGAGACCCAGTACTTC. The encoded protein is CASTLGWGAETQYF.